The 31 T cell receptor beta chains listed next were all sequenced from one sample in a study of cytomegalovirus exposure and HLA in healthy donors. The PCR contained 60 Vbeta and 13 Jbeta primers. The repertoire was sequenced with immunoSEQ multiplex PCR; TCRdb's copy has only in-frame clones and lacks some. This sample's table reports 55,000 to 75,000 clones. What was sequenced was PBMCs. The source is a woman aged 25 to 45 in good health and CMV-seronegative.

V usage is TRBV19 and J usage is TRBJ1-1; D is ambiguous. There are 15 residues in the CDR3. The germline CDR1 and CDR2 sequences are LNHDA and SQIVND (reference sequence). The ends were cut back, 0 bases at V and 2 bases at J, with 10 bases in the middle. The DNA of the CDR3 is TGTGCCAGTAGTATAGATCCGTACAGAAACACTGAAGCTTTCTTT. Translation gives CASSIDPYRNTEAFF.

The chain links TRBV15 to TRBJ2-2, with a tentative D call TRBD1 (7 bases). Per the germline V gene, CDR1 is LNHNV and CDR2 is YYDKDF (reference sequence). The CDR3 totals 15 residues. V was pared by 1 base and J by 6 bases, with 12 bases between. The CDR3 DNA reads TGTGCCACCAGCAGAGCCACAGGGGAGGCCGGGGAGCTGTTTTTT. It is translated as CATSRATGEAGELFF.

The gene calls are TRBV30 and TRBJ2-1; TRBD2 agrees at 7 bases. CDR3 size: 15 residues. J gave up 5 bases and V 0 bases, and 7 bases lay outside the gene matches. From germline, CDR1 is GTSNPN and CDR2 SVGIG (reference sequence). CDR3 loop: CAWSVLSGADNEQFF. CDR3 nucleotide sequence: TGTGCCTGGAGTGTACTCAGCGGGGCGGACAATGAGCAGTTCTTC. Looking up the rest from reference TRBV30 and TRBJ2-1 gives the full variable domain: SQTIHQWPATLVQPVGSPLSLECTVEGTSNPNLYWYRQAAGRGLQLLFYSVGIGQISSEVPQNLSASRPQDRQFILSSKKLLLSDSGFYLCAWSVLSGADNEQFFGPGTRLTVL.

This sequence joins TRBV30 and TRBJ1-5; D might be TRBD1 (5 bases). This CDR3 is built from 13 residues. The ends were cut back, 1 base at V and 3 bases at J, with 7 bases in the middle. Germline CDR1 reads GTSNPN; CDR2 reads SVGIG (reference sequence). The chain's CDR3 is CAWSARDNQPQHF. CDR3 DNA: TGTGCCTGGAGTGCCAGGGACAATCAGCCCCAGCATTTT.

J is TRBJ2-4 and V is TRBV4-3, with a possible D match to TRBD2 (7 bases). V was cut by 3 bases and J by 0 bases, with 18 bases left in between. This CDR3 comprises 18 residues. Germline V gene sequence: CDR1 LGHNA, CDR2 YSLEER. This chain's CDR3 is CASSHLGGAELAKNIQYF. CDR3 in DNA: TGCGCCAGCAGCCACTTGGGGGGGGCGGAGCTAGCCAAAAACATTCAGTACTTC.

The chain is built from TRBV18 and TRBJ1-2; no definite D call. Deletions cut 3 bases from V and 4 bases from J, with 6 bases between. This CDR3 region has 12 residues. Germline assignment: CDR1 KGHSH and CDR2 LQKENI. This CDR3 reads CASSPGSYGYTF. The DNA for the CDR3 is TGTGCCAGCTCACCGGGGAGCTATGGCTACACCTTC.

The CDR3 region has the DNA TGTGCCAGCTCACCACCGATAAGGGGGCCCGAGATTTACAATGAGCAGTTCTTC. This sequence encodes CASSPPIRGPEIYNEQFF. V is TRBV18 and J is TRBJ2-1; 7 bases align to TRBD1. The germline V gene encodes CDR1 KGHSH and CDR2 LQKENI. The CDR3 is 18 amino acids. The V and J ends lost 0 bases and 4 bases, in that order; junction bases with no gene match: 12.

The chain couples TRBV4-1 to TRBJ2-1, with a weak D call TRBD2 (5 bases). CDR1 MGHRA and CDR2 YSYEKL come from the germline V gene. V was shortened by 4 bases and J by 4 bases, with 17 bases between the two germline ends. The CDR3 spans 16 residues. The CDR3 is CASSPPSGKGYNEQFF. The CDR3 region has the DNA TGCGCCAGCAGCCCTCCCTCCGGGAAAGGATACAATGAGCAGTTCTTC.

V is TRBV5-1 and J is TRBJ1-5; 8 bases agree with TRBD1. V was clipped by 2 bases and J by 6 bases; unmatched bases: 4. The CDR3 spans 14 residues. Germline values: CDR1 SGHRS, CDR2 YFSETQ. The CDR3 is CASSFGTGGQPQHF. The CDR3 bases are TGCGCCAGCAGCTTTGGGACAGGCGGTCAGCCCCAGCATTTT.

CDR3: CASSHDDRGEQFF. The CDR3 nucleotides are TGCGCCAGCAGCCACGACGACAGGGGTGAGCAGTTCTTC. The J gene is TRBJ2-1, the V gene TRBV4-1; 8 nucleotides agree with TRBD1. Trimming removed 3 bases from V and 9 bases from J; junction bases left unmatched: 4. The germline gives CDR1 MGHRA, CDR2 YSYEKL. CDR3 length: 13 amino acids.

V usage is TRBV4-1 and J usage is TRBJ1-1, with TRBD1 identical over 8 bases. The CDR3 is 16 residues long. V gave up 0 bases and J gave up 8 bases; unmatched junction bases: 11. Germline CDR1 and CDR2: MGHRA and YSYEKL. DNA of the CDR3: TGCGCCAGCAGCCAAGATCTTGGGACAGGCCTTACCGAAGCTTTCTTT. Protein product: CASSQDLGTGLTEAFF.

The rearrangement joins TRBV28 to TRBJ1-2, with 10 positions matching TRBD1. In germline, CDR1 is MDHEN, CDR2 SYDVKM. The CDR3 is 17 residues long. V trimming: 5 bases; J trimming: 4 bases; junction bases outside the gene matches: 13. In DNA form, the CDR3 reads TGTGCCAGCAGTATATCATCCGGACAGGGGGGGAGCTATGGCTACACCTTC. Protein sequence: CASSISSGQGGSYGYTF.

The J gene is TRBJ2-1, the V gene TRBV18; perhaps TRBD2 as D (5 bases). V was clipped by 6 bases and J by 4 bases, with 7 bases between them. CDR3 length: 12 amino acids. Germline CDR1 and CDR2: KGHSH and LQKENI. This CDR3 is CASSGGYNEQFF. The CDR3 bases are TGTGCCAGCTCTGGCGGGTACAATGAGCAGTTCTTC.

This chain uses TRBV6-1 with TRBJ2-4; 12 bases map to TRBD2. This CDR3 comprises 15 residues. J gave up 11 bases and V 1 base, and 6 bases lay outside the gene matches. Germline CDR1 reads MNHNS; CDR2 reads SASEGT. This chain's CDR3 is CASSEVGLAGRVQYF. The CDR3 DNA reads TGTGCCAGCAGTGAAGTAGGACTAGCGGGACGGGTTCAGTACTTC.

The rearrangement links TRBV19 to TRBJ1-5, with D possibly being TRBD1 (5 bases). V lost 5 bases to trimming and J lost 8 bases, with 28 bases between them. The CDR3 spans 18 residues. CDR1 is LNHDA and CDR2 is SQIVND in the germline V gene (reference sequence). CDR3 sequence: CASSLSPGGEQRSKPQHF. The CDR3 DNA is TGTGCCAGTAGTTTGTCTCCGGGGGGAGAGCAGCGTTCTAAGCCCCAGCATTTT. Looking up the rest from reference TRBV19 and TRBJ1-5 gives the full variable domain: DGGITQSPKYLFRKEGQNVTLSCEQNLNHDAMYWYRQDPGQGLRLIYYSQIVNDFQKGDIAEGYSVSREKKESFPLTVTSAQKNPTAFYLCASSLSPGGEQRSKPQHFGDGTRLSIL.

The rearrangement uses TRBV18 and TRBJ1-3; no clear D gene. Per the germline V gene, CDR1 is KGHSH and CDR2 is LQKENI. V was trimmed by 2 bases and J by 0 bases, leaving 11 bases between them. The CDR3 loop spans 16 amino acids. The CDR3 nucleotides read TGTGCCAGCTCACCATCCAGGCAGTCCTCTGGAAACACCATATATTTT. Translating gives CASSPSRQSSGNTIYF.

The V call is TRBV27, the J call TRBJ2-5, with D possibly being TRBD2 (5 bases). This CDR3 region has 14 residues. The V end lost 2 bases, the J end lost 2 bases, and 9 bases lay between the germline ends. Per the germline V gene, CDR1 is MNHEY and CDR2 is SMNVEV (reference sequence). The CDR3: CASSLEGGQETQYF. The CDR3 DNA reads TGTGCCAGCAGTTTAGAGGGTGGGCAAGAGACCCAGTACTTC.

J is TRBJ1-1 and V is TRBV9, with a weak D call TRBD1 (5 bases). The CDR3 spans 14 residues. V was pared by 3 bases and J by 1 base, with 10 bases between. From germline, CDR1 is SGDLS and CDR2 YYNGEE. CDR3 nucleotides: TGTGCCAGCAGCGCGGGACTCCAGAACACTGAAGCTTTCTTT. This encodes CASSAGLQNTEAFF.

As DNA, the CDR3 is TGTGCCAGCAGACATCCGGGACAGGGATCCGAGCAGTACTTC. Amino acids: CASRHPGQGSEQYF. The chain links TRBV6-1 to TRBJ2-7, with TRBD1 matching over 9 bases. The CDR3 runs to 14 residues. The V and J ends lost 6 bases and 6 bases, in that order; junction bases with no gene match: 9. Germline CDR1 is MNHNS and CDR2 is SASEGT.

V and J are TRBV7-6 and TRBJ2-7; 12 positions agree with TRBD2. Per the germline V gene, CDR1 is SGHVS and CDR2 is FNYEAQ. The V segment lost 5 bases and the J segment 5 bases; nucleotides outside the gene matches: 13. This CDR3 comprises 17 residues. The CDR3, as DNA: TGTGCCAGCAGCCCGATCCTGACTAGCGGGAGATATCACGAGCAGTACTTC. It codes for CASSPILTSGRYHEQYF. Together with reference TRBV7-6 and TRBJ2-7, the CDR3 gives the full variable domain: GAGVSQSPRYKVTKRGQDVALRCDPISGHVSLYWYRQALGQGPEFLTYFNYEAQQDKSGLPNDRFSAERPEGSISTLTIQRTEQRDSAMYRCASSPILTSGRYHEQYFGPGTRLTVT.

The CDR3 sequence is CASSYGAGAYEQYF. The CDR3 bases are TGTGCCAGCAGTTACGGGGCAGGGGCCTACGAGCAGTACTTC. The V gene is TRBV6-5, the J gene TRBJ2-7, with D possibly being TRBD1 (6 bases). The V gene lost 2 bases and the J gene lost 2 bases, with 10 bases spanning the gap. Looked up from germline, CDR1 is MNHEY and CDR2 is SVGAGI. The CDR3 loop spans 14 amino acids.

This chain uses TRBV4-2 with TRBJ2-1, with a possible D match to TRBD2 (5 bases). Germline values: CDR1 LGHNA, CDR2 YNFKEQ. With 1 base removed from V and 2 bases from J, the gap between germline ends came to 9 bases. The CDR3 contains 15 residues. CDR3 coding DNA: TGTGCCAGCAGCCAAGTGAGGGATCCCTACAATGAGCAGTTCTTC. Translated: CASSQVRDPYNEQFF.

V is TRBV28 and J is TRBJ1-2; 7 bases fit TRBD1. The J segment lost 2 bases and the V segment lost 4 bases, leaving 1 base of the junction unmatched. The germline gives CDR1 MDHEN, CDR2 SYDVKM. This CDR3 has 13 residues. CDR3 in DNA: TGTGCCAGCAGTTCACAGGGGAACTATGGCTACACCTTC. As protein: CASSSQGNYGYTF.

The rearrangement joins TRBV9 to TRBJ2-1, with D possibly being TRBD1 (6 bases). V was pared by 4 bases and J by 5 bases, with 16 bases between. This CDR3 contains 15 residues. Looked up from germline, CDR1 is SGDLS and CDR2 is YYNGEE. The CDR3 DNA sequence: TGTGCCAGCAGCCCAACAGGGAGAGAGAACAATGAGCAGTTCTTC. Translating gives CASSPTGRENNEQFF. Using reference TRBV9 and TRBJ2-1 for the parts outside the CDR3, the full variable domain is DSGVTQTPKHLITATGQRVTLRCSPRSGDLSVYWYQQSLDQGLQFLIQYYNGEERAKGNILERFSAQQFPDLHSELNLSSLELGDSALYFCASSPTGRENNEQFFGPGTRLTVL.

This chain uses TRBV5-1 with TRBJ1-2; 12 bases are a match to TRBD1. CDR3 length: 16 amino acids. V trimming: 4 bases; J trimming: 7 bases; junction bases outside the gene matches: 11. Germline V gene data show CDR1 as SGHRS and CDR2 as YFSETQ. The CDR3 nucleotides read TGCGCCAGCAGCCCCGGGACAGGGGGCGCGTGGAGTGGCTACACCTTC. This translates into CASSPGTGGAWSGYTF. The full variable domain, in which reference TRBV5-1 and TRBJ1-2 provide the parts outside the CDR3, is KAGVTQTPRYLIKTRGQQVTLSCSPISGHRSVSWYQQTPGQGLQFLFEYFSETQRNKGNFPGRFSGRQFSNSRSEMNVSTLELGDSALYLCASSPGTGGAWSGYTFGSGTRLTVV.

CDR3 sequence: CASSGPGQGVVEQFF. The CDR3 coding sequence is TGTGCCAGCAGCGGGCCGGGACAGGGGGTTGTTGAGCAGTTCTTC. V and J are TRBV21-1 and TRBJ2-1; the table's D gene call, TRBD1, was not cross checked with the DNA. TRBV21-1 counts as a pseudogene. The CDR3 runs to 15 residues.

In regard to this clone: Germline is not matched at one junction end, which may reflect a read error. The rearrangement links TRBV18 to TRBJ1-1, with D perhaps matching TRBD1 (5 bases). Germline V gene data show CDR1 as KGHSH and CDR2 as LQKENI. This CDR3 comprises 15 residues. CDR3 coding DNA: TGTGCCAGCTCCCCACAAGACAGTTTAATCACTGAAGCTTTCTTT. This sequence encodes CASSPQDSLITEAFF. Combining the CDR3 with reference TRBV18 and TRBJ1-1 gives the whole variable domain NAGVMQNPRHLVRRRGQEARLRCSPMKGHSHVYWYRQLPEEGLKFMVYLQKENIIDESGMPKERFSAEFPKEGPSILRIQQVVRGDSAAYFCASSPQDSLITEAFFGQGTRLTVV.

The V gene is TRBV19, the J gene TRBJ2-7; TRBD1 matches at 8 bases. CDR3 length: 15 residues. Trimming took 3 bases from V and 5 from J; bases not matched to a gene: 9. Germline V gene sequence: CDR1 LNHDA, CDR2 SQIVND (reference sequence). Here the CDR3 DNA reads TGTGCCAGTAGTATGGCGGACAGGGCTGGGGACGAGCAGTACTTC. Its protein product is CASSMADRAGDEQYF.

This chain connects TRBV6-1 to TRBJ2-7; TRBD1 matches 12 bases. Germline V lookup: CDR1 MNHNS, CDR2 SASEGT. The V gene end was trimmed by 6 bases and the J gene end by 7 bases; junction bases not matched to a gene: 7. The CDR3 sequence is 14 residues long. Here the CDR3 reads CASSQGQGAEEQYF. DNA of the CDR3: TGTGCCAGCAGCCAGGGACAGGGGGCGGAGGAGCAGTACTTC.

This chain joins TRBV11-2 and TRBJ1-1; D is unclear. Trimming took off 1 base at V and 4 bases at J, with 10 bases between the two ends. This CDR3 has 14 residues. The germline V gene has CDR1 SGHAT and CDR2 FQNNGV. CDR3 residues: CASSLVFSLTEAFF. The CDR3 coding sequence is TGTGCCAGCAGCTTAGTTTTCAGTCTCACTGAAGCTTTCTTT.

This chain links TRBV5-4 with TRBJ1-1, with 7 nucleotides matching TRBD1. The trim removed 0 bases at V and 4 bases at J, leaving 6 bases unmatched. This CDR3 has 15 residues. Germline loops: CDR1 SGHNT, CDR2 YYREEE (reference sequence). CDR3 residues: CASSLVTGTGTEAFF. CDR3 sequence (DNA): TGTGCCAGCAGCTTGGTGACAGGGACCGGCACTGAAGCTTTCTTT.